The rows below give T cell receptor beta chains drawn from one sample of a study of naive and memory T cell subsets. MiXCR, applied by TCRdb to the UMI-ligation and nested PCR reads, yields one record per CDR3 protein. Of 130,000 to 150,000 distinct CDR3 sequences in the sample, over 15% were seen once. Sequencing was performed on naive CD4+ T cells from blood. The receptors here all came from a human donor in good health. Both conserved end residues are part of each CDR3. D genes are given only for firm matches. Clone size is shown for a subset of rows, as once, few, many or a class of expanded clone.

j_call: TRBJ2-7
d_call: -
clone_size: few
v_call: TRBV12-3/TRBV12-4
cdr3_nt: TGTGCCAGCAGTTTAAGTTGGTCCCCAGGGGAGCAGTACTTC
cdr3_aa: CASSLSWSPGEQYF

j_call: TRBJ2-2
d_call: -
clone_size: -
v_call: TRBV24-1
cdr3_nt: TGTGCCACCAGTGCTCACAGCCAGTCCGGGGAGCTGTTTTTT
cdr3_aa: CATSAHSQSGELFF

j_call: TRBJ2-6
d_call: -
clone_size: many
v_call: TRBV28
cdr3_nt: TGTGCCAGCAGTTTACTAGCGAGCGGGGCCAACGTCCTGACTTTC
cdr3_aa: CASSLLASGANVLTF

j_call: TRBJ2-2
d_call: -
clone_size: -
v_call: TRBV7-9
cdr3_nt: TGTGCCAGCAGCTACCTTAGGACTGCGAACACCGGGGAGCTGTTTTTT
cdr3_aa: CASSYLRTANTGELFF

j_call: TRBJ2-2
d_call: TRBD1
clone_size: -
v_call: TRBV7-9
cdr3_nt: TGTGCCGGCAGCTCGCAACCGGGACAGGGGTTCGCCGGGGAGCTGTTTTTT
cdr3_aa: CAGSSQPGQGFAGELFF

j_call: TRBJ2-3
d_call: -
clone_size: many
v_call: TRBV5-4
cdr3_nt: TGTGCCAGCAGCTCTCCAAGGACTAGCACAGATACGCAGTATTTT
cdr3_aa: CASSSPRTSTDTQYF

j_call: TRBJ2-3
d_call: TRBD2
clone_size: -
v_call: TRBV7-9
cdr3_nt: TGTGCCAGCAGCCCCCCGGGACTAGCGGTCACAGATACGCAGTATTTT
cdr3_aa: CASSPPGLAVTDTQYF

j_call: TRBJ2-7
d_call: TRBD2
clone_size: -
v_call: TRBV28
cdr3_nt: TGTGCCAGCAGGGCCCCGGGACTAGCGGGAGGGCCCTCCTACGAGCAGTACTTC
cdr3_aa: CASRAPGLAGGPSYEQYF

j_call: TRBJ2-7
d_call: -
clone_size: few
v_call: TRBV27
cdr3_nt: TGTGCCAGCAGATCCTCCCTTCCTAACGAGCAGTACTTC
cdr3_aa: CASRSSLPNEQYF

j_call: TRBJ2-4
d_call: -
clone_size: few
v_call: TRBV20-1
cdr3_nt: TGCAGTGGGGGAGCCAAAAACATTCAGTACTTC
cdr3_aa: CSGGAKNIQYF

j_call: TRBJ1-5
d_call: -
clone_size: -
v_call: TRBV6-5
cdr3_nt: TGTGCCAGCAGTTACTCTTCACAGTTAAATCAGCCCCAGCATTTT
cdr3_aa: CASSYSSQLNQPQHF

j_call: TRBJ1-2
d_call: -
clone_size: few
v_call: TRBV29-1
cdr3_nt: TGCAGCGTGGCCTCGACAGTATTGAATGGCTACACCTTC
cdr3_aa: CSVASTVLNGYTF

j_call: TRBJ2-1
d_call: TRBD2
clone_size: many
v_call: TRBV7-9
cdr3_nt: TGTGCCAGCAGCTTCTCGACTAGCGGGGTTCACAATGAGCAGTTCTTC
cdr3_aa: CASSFSTSGVHNEQFF

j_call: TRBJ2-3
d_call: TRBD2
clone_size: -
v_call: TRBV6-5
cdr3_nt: TGTGCCAGCACCAACCTAGCGGGAGGCTTTCAGGGCCCAGATACGCAGTATTTT
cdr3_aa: CASTNLAGGFQGPDTQYF

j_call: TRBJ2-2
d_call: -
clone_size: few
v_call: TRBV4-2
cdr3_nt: TGTGCCAGCAGCCAAGCCCGGGGCGGGGGGGAGCTGTTTTTT
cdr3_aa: CASSQARGGGELFF

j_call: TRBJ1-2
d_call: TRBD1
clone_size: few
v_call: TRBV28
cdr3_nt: TGTGCCAGCGGACAGGGATCTTGGTCGTATGGCTACACCTTC
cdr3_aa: CASGQGSWSYGYTF

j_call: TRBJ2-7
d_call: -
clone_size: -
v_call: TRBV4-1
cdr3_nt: TGCGCCAGCAGCCAAGATTCGCTGGACCAAGGAGGGTACGAGCAGTACTTC
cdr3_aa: CASSQDSLDQGGYEQYF

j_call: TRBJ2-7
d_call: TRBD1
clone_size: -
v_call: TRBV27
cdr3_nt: TGTGCCAGCAGTCCGGACAGGGCGGCCGAGCAGTACTTC
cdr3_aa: CASSPDRAAEQYF

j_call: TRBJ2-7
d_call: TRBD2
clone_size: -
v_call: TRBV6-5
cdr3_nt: TGTGCCAGCAGTTACTCGTTCGGGACTAGTTACGAGCAGTACTTC
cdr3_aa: CASSYSFGTSYEQYF

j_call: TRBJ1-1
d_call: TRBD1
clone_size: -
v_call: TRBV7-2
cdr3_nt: TGTGCCAGCAGCTTCGCAGGGGGACGAGCTTTCTTT
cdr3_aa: CASSFAGGRAFF

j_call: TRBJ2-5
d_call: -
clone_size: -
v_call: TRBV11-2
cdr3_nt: TGTGCCAGCAGACGCGCTCTCATGATGAGAGGGCGAGAGACCCAGTACTTC
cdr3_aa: CASRRALMMRGRETQYF

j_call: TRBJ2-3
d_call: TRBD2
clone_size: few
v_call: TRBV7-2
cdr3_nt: TGTGCCAGCAGCTCCGACAAGACTAGCGGGAGCTTGGATACGCAGTATTTT
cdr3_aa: CASSSDKTSGSLDTQYF

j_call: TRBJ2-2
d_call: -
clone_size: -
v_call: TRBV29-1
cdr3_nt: TGCAGCGTTGTATGGGTTCCCGGGGAGCTGTTTTTT
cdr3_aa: CSVVWVPGELFF

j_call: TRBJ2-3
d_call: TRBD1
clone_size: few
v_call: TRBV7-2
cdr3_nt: TGTGCCAGCAGGTCTCCGGGACAGACCACAGATACGCAGTATTTT
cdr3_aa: CASRSPGQTTDTQYF

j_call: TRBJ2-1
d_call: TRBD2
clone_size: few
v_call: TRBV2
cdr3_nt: TGTGCCAGCAGGGGATTCAGCGGGAAAGACTACAATGAGCAGTTCTTC
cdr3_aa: CASRGFSGKDYNEQFF

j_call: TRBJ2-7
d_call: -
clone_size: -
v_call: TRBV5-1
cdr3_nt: TGCGCCAGCAGCTTGGATGCTTACTACGAGCAGTACTTC
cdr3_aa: CASSLDAYYEQYF

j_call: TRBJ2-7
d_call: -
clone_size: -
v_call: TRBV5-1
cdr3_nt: TGCGCCAGCAGCTTGTCCATGGGTTCCTTGTACGAGCAGTACTTC
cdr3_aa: CASSLSMGSLYEQYF

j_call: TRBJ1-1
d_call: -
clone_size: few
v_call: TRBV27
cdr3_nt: TGTGCCAGCAGTTTAGGAGCGAACACTGAAGCTTTCTTT
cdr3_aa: CASSLGANTEAFF

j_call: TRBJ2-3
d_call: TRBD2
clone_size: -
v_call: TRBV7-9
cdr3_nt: TGTGCCAGCAGCTTACTGGATACTAGCGGGAATCATTATTTT
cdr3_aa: CASSLLDTSGNHYF

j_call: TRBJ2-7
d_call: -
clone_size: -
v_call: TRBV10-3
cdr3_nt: TGTGCCATCAGTGAGCGGGACTCCCACGAGCAGTACTTC
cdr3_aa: CAISERDSHEQYF

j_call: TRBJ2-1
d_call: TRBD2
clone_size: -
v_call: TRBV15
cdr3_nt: TGTGCCACCAGCAAATCACTAGCGGGAGTTAGTGAGCAGTTCTTC
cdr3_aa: CATSKSLAGVSEQFF

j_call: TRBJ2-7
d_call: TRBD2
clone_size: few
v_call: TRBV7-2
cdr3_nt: TGTGCCAGCAGCTTAGTCCCCGGACTAGCGGGAAACTACGAGCAGTACTTC
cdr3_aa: CASSLVPGLAGNYEQYF

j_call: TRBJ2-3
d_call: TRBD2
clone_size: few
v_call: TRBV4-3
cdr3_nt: TGCGCCAGCAGCCAAGATTTGGGTAGCGGGGTAGATACGCAGTATTTT
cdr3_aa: CASSQDLGSGVDTQYF

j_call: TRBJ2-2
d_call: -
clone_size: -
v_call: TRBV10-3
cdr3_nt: TGTGCCATCAGTGATGGGATCGGGGAGCTGTTTTTT
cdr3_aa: CAISDGIGELFF

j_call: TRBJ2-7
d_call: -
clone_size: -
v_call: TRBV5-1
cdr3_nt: TGCGCCAGCAGCTTGGACCTAGCAGCAACCTACGAGCAGTACTTC
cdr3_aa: CASSLDLAATYEQYF

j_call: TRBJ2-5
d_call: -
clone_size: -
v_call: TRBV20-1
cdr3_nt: TGCAGTGCTAGAGACACAGGAGATTGGTACCAAGAGACCCAGTACTTC
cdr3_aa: CSARDTGDWYQETQYF

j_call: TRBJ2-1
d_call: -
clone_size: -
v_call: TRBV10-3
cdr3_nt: TGTGCCATCAGTGCAGGGGCAACTTACAATGAGCAGTTCTTC
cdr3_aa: CAISAGATYNEQFF

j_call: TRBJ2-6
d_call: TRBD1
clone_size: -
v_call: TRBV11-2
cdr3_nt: TGTGCCAGCAGCCCTTACAGGGGGCAGTCCAACGTCCTGACTTTC
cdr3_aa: CASSPYRGQSNVLTF

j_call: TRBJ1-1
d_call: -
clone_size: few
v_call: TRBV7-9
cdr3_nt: TGTGCCAGCAGCTTACGGCAGGACGAAGCTTTCTTT
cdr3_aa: CASSLRQDEAFF

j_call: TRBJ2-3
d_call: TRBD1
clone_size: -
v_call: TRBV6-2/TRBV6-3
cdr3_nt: TGTGCCAGCAGTTACTCGACGGACAGGGCTAGCACAGATACGCAGTATTTT
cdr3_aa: CASSYSTDRASTDTQYF

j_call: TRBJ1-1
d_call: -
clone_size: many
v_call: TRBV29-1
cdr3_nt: TGCAGCGTTGGGGCAGGAAACACTGAAGCTTTCTTT
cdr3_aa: CSVGAGNTEAFF

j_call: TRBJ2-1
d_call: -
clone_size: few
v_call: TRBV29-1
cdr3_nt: TGCAGCGTTGCGGTCGGCATCTCCTACAATGAGCAGTTCTTC
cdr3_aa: CSVAVGISYNEQFF

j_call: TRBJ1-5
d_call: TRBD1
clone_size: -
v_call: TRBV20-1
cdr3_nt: TGCAGTGCGCTGGGACAGGGGACTCAGCCCCAGCATTTT
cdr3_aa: CSALGQGTQPQHF

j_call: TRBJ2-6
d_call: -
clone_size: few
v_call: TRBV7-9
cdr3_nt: TGTGCCAGCAGTCCACCAGGGCTCTCTGGGGCCAACGTCCTGACTTTC
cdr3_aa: CASSPPGLSGANVLTF

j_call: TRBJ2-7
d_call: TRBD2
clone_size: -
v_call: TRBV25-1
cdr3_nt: TGTGCCAGCACTGGGGGGGGGGGATCGGAGCAGTACTTC
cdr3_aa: CASTGGGGSEQYF

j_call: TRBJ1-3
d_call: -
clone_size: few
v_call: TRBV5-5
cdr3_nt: TGTGCCAGCAGCTTGCTGGGGCCTGGAAACACCATATATTTT
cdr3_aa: CASSLLGPGNTIYF

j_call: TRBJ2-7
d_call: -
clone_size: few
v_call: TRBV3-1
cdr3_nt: TGTGCCAGCAGCCAAACCCCTGGGGGGTCCTACGAGCAGTACTTC
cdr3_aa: CASSQTPGGSYEQYF

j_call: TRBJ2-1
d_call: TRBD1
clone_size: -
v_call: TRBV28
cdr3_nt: TGTGCCAGCAGTACTGGACAGGGGATGCATGAGCAGTTCTTC
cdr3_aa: CASSTGQGMHEQFF

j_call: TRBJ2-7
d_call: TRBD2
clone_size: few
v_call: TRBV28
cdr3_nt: TGTGCCAGCACGCTTGGACTAGCGGGAGCATACGAGCAGTACTTC
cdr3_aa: CASTLGLAGAYEQYF

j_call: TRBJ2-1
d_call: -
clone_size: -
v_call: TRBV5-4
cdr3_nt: TGTGCCAGCAGTCCCAGGGACTTCAGCTCCTACAATGAGCAGTTCTTC
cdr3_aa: CASSPRDFSSYNEQFF

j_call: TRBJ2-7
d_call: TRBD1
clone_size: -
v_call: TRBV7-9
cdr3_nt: TGTGCCAGCAGCGAGGGACAGTACTACGAGCAGTACTTC
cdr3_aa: CASSEGQYYEQYF

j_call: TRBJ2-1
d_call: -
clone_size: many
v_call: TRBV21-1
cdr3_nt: TGTGCCAGCAGCAAATTTGAGGACAGGGAATACAATGAGCAGTTCTTC
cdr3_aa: CASSKFEDREYNEQFF

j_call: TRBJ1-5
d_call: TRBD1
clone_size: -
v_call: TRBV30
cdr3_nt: TGTGCGTTGAGGCAGGGGACAGGGGAAAGTCAGCCCCAGCATTTT
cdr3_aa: CALRQGTGESQPQHF

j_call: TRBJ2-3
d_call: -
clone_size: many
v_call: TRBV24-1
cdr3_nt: TGTGCCACCAGTGACGTAGCGTATAGCACAGATACGCAGTATTTT
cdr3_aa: CATSDVAYSTDTQYF

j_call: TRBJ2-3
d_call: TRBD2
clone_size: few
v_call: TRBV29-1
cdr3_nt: TGCAGCACCCCCCGGGAGGCAGATACGCAGTATTTT
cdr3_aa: CSTPREADTQYF

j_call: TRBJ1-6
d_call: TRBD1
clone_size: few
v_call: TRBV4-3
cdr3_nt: TGCGCCAGCAGTGACAGGGATCGCCATAATTCACCCCTCCACTTT
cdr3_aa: CASSDRDRHNSPLHF

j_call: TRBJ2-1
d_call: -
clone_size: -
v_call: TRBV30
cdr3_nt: TGTGCCTGGAGCCGTGCTGAGCAGTTCTTC
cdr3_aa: CAWSRAEQFF

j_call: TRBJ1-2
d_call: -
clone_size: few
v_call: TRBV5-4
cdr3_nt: TGTGCCAGCAGCTCCTTCCTCCAGGAGGGCTACACCTTC
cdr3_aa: CASSSFLQEGYTF

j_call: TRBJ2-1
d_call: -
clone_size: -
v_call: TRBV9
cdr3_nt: TGTGCCAGCAGCGTAGCTACGGAAACATTAAGTGAGCAGTTCTTC
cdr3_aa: CASSVATETLSEQFF

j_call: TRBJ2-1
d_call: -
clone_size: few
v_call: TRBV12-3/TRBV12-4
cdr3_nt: TGTGCCAGCAGTTTCAGGGCGTACAATGAGCAGTTCTTC
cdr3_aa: CASSFRAYNEQFF